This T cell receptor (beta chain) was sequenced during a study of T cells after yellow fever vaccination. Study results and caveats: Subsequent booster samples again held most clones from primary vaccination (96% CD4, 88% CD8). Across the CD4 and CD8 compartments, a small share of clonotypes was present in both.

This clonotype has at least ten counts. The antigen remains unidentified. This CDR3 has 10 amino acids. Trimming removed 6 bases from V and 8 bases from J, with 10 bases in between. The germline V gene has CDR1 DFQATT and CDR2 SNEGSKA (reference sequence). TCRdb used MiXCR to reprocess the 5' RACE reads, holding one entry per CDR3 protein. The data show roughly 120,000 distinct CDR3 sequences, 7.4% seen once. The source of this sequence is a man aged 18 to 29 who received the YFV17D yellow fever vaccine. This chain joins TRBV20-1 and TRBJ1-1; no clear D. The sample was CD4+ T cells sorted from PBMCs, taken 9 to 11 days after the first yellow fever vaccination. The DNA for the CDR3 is TGCAGTGCAAGGGATCCCGAAGCTTTCTTT. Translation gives CSARDPEAFF.